This T cell receptor beta chain was sequenced during a study of cytotoxic CD8 clonotypes in ibrutinib-treated CLL. Findings and caveats of the study: Circulating CD8+ T-cell counts were tracked by baseline clonality, which exceeded that of age-matched healthy donors. Elevated clonality accompanied ibrutinib response, with a return toward baseline values at progression.

The table came from immunoSEQ multiplex PCR; TCRdb's copy has only in-frame clones and leaves some out. The table has 100,000 to 150,000 clones, roughly 85% seen once. In regard to this clone: Its antigen is currently unknown.

Germline assignment: CDR1 LNHDA and CDR2 SQIVND (reference sequence). The CDR3 totals 16 residues. Trimming cost V 5 bases and J 6 bases; bases outside gene matches: 10. The chain employs TRBV19 and TRBJ1-5; TRBD1 aligns across 10 bases. The source material was PBMCs, sampled after 24 months of ibrutinib treatment. The TCR originated in a human donor with chronic lymphocytic leukemia. Written as DNA, the CDR3 is TGTGCCAGTAGTCAACCAAGACAGGGGGCAAGTCAGCCCCAGCATTTT. Protein sequence: CASSQPRQGASQPQHF.